At least ten counts were recorded for the clone carrying this T cell receptor beta chain. Antigen unknown. The method for making cDNA was 5'RACE, and it used 10-nucleotide random UMIs. Each CDR3 protein gets one entry after TCRdb re-called the 5' RACE reads with MiXCR. The sample has 50,000 to 55,000 distinct CDR3 sequences; about 9.3% are singletons. This sample stems from a study of neurological immune-mediated disorders. The V and J ends lost 1 base and 1 base, in that order; junction bases with no gene match: 4. The length of the CDR3 is 16 residues. Unsorted libraries came from 2 million PBMCs stored at -80 °C. Study-wide findings and caveats: The level of TCR clonal expansion was highest in patients with HTLV-1-associated myelopathy and lowest in multiple sclerosis, where it fell below the level seen in healthy controls.

The V call is TRBV12-3 or TRBV12-4, the J call TRBJ1-1, with 9 bases aligning to TRBD1. The sample comprised PBMCs. The receptor's source is a man aged 65-85 years with HTLV-1-associated myelopathy (HAM/TSP). The CDR3 nucleotides are TGTGCCAGCAGTTTAGGACAGGGGGTGGGGAACACTGAAGCTTTCTTT. Protein: CASSLGQGVGNTEAFF.